This is a list of T cell receptor beta chains from one sample in a study of blood T cell repertoires in COVID-19. The assay was immunoSEQ multiplex PCR, and TCRdb's table has in-frame clones only and misses some. The sample yields 90,000 to 110,000 clones, roughly 80% seen once. Sequences were obtained from peripheral blood. These receptors were taken from a woman aged 70-85 years with acute or convalescent COVID-19. Each CDR3 is given with its conserved first and last residue. D genes are given only for firm matches. Expanded clones are given a class, and other clones once, few, many or no size at all.

TRBJ2-7	TRBD2	TRBV13	few	TGTGCCAGCAGCTTAGGGGGAGGGACTAGCGGATACGAGCAGTACTTC	CASSLGGGTSGYEQYF
TRBJ1-2	NA	TRBV4-1	NA	TGCGCCAGCAGCCAAGAATACAGGGATGATTGGGTCTATGGCTACACCTTC	CASSQEYRDDWVYGYTF
TRBJ2-1	TRBD2	TRBV18	NA	TGTGCCAGCTCACCTACTAGCGGAGTCCTAGGTGAGCAGTTCTTC	CASSPTSGVLGEQFF
TRBJ2-1	NA	TRBV19	NA	TGTGCCAGTACCGAAACGGGGGTGTATTCCAATGAGCAGTTCTTC	CASTETGVYSNEQFF
TRBJ2-1	NA	TRBV4-3	NA	TGCGCCAGCAGCCAAGATCGAGGAGGGGACCCCTACAATGAGCAGTTCTTC	CASSQDRGGDPYNEQFF
TRBJ2-7	NA	TRBV7-9	NA	TGTGCCAGCAGCTTTATTCAGGGCACAAACTACGAGCAGTACTTC	CASSFIQGTNYEQYF
TRBJ1-6	NA	TRBV27	once	TGTGCCAGCAGTCCTATCGGACAGTATAATTCACCCCTCCACTTT	CASSPIGQYNSPLHF
TRBJ2-1	TRBD2	TRBV19	NA	TGTGCCAGTAGTGGGACTAGCGGGAGTGGTTACAATGAGCAGTTCTTC	CASSGTSGSGYNEQFF
TRBJ1-4	TRBD1	TRBV5-1	NA	TGCGCCAGCAGCCCCGGGACAGGTGGGCGTGAAAAACTGTTTTTT	CASSPGTGGREKLFF
TRBJ2-7	TRBD1	TRBV27	NA	TGTGCCAGCAGTCCCGGACAGGGCTACGAGCAGTACTTC	CASSPGQGYEQYF
TRBJ1-5	TRBD1	TRBV6-2/TRBV6-3	NA	TGTGCCAGCAGTTACCCCCGAGGACAGGGGAATCAGCCCCAGCATTTT	CASSYPRGQGNQPQHF
TRBJ2-7	NA	TRBV19	many	TGTGCCAGTAGTGATACTACCTACTACGAGCAGTACTTC	CASSDTTYYEQYF
TRBJ1-1	NA	TRBV6-6	NA	TGTGCCAGCAGTTACTCAGAACTTATTGAAGCTTTCTTT	CASSYSELIEAFF
TRBJ1-6	TRBD1	TRBV9	few	TGTGCCAGCAGCGGAGAAGGACAGGGGAGGTCACCCCTCCACTTT	CASSGEGQGRSPLHF
TRBJ2-6	TRBD2	TRBV6-2/TRBV6-3	NA	TGTGCCAGCAGTTACCTACTAGCGGGAGGGCCAAGCTCTGGGGCCAACGTCCTGACTTTC	CASSYLLAGGPSSGANVLTF
TRBJ1-5	NA	TRBV25-1	NA	TGTGCCAGCAGTGAAACGGGGTTCAATCAGCCCCAGCATTTT	CASSETGFNQPQHF
TRBJ2-1	NA	TRBV3-1/TRBV3-2	NA	TGTGCCAGCAGCCGCAGGTCGGGACTCCCCAATGAGCAGTTCTTC	CASSRRSGLPNEQFF
TRBJ2-1	TRBD2	TRBV6-5	NA	TGTGCCAGCAGGTCTAGCGGCTCCAATGAGCAGTTCTTC	CASRSSGSNEQFF
TRBJ2-3	NA	TRBV6-4	NA	TGTGCCAGCAGCCTTCGACCGGGGGATACGCAGTATTTT	CASSLRPGDTQYF
TRBJ1-4	NA	TRBV18	NA	TGTGCCAGCTCACCAGGGAGGAGGGAAGAAAAACTGTTTTTT	CASSPGRREEKLFF
TRBJ2-1	TRBD2	TRBV6-2/TRBV6-3	NA	TGTGCCAGCAGTTACTCGACTAGCCGCAATGAGCAGTTCTTC	CASSYSTSRNEQFF
TRBJ1-5	NA	TRBV7-8	many	TGTGCCAGCAGCTTACAGTTGGGGGCCGGCAATCAGCCCCAGCATTTT	CASSLQLGAGNQPQHF
TRBJ2-7	TRBD2	TRBV28	NA	TGTGCCAGCAGTTCCGGGACTAGCGCCTGGATCAAGAACCGCTACGAGCAGTACTTC	CASSSGTSAWIKNRYEQYF
TRBJ2-7	TRBD1	TRBV29-1	NA	TGCAGCGTTGAAGAACAGGGGACCGACTACGAGCAGTACTTC	CSVEEQGTDYEQYF
TRBJ1-4	NA	TRBV28	NA	TGTGCCAGCAGTCCCAGTGGACTCAGTAATGAAAAACTGTTTTTT	CASSPSGLSNEKLFF
TRBJ2-7	NA	TRBV11-3	NA	TGTGCCAGCAGCTTCAAGGCAGCGCGGTCCTACGAGCAGTACTTC	CASSFKAARSYEQYF
TRBJ1-6	TRBD1	TRBV4-1	once	TGCGCCAGCAGCCAAGAAGCCGGACAGGTCAATTCACCCCTCCACTTT	CASSQEAGQVNSPLHF
TRBJ1-2	NA	TRBV29-1	few	TGCAGCGTGGAGGACAGCCTACTCTATGGCTACACCTTC	CSVEDSLLYGYTF
TRBJ2-7	TRBD2	TRBV12-5	NA	TGTGCTAGTGGTTTGTGGCTAGCGGACTACGAGCAGTACTTC	CASGLWLADYEQYF